This TCR beta chain is drawn from a study of prognosis after radiotherapy for stage I lung cancer. In the study overall: SBRT radiotherapy used 3 to 5 fractions and a biologically effective dose of at least 100 Gy.

This clonotype appeared many times. The genomic DNA TCR beta CDR3 region underwent two rounds of multiplex PCR. During first-round PCR, primers specific to each TRBV and TRBJ gene were used. MiXCR, run by TCRdb on the multiplex PCR reads, gives a single entry per CDR3 protein. The table lists nearly 25,000 distinct CDR3 sequences, roughly two fifths of them singletons, with roughly a fifth in the top ten. The germline V gene encodes CDR1 SGHKS and CDR2 YYEKEE (reference sequence). Between the trimmed V and J ends, which lost 2 bases and 0 bases, there was a span of 9 bases. CDR3 length equals 15 residues. The blood draw at each of two time points yielded 5.5 to 6.5 milliliters of peripheral blood.

The chain carries TRBV5-5 and TRBJ1-5; D remains unclear. This sequence originates from a donor of 50 years or more with non-small cell lung cancer. The sequencing used PBMCs, collected before or after stereotactic body radiation therapy (not recorded which). CDR3 residues: CASSFGEYSNQPQHF. The DNA for the CDR3 is TGTGCCAGCAGCTTCGGCGAGTATAGCAATCAGCCCCAGCATTTT.